The 13 T cell receptor beta chains below all came from one sample that was sequenced in a study of blood T cell repertoires in COVID-19. The assay was immunoSEQ multiplex PCR, and TCRdb's table has in-frame clones only and misses some. The sample comprises approximately 54,000 clones, around 81% of which are singletons, and approximately 4.9% rests with the top ten. The sequenced sample was peripheral blood. The receptors derive from a woman aged 55 to 70 with acute or convalescent COVID-19.

The rearrangement uses TRBV5-6 and TRBJ1-1; the D is unclear. This CDR3 comprises 15 residues. V was shortened by 2 bases and J by 3 bases, with 14 bases between the two germline ends. Germline CDR1 SGHDT, CDR2 YYEEEE. In DNA, the CDR3 is TGTGCCAGCAGCTTTTTGGCTTCGGGGTACACTGAAGCTTTCTTT. Its protein product is CASSFLASGYTEAFF.

This clone was detected only once. DNA of the CDR3: TGTGCCAGCAGCCCACGACTAGCTGGGGCCAACGTCCTGACTTTC. It codes for CASSPRLAGANVLTF. The V gene is TRBV11-2, the J gene TRBJ2-6; D perhaps matches TRBD2 (6 bases). The CDR3 spans 15 residues. The V end lost 5 bases, the J end lost 2 bases, and 10 bases lay between the germline ends. Looked up from germline, CDR1 is SGHAT and CDR2 is FQNNGV.

The chain uses TRBV30 and TRBJ1-2; 9 positions agree with TRBD1. Germline CDR1 is GTSNPN and CDR2 is SVGIG (reference sequence). Trimming removed 5 bases from V and 6 bases from J; junction bases left unmatched: 10. The CDR3 is 14 amino acids. The CDR3 region has the DNA TGTGCCTGGGGGACAGGGCAATATCGTGATGGCTACACCTTC. Its protein product is CAWGTGQYRDGYTF.

The chain carries TRBV29-1 and TRBJ2-1, with 7 bases lining up with TRBD2. Germline V gene data show CDR1 as SQVTM and CDR2 as ANQGSEA. With V trimmed by 7 bases and J by 5 bases, 5 bases remained unmatched. CDR3 length: 12 amino acids. The CDR3 coding sequence is TGCAGCGATAGGACTAGAAACAATGAGCAGTTCTTC. Its translation: CSDRTRNNEQFF.

The V and J genes are TRBV30 and TRBJ2-7; D not certain. The CDR3 is made up of 12 amino acids. The germline V gene encodes CDR1 GTSNPN and CDR2 SVGIG (reference sequence). The ends were cut back, 0 bases at V and 4 bases at J, with 7 bases in the middle. CDR3 nucleotides: TGTGCCTGGAGTGTAGTGGCTTACGAGCAGTACTTC. Amino acids: CAWSVVAYEQYF.

This chain uses TRBV27 with TRBJ2-1; the match to TRBD2 covers 8 bases. V lost 9 bases to trimming and J lost 14 bases; unmatched junction nucleotides: 9. The CDR3 spans 11 residues. Germline V gene sequence: CDR1 MNHEY, CDR2 SMNVEV (reference sequence). The CDR3 nucleotides read TGTGCCAGTCGACAGAAGGGACTAGAGTTCTTC. It encodes CASRQKGLEFF.

This clone has a handful of counts. This chain links TRBV6-1 with TRBJ2-7; 8 bases fit TRBD1. V shed 7 bases and J 2 bases; nucleotides not matched to a gene: 7. CDR1 MNHNS and CDR2 SASEGT come from the germline V gene. The CDR3 spans 14 residues. CDR3 loop: CASTFGQGTYEQYF. CDR3 nucleotide sequence: TGTGCCAGCACTTTTGGACAGGGCACCTACGAGCAGTACTTC.

The gene calls are TRBV19 and TRBJ1-2, with D possibly TRBD1 on 6 matching bases. Trimming shortened V by 9 bases and J by 5 bases, and 25 bases separated the two germline ends. The germline V gene has CDR1 LNHDA and CDR2 SQIVND (reference sequence). CDR3 size: 16 residues. CDR3 DNA: TGTGCCAGCCTTAAGCCGGCTGGGGGCGAGGGATATGGCTACACCTTC. This codes for CASLKPAGGEGYGYTF.

The chain carries TRBV4-2 and TRBJ1-5; 8 bases are shared with TRBD1. J was trimmed by 2 bases and V by 4 bases; bases with no gene match: 4. The CDR3 sequence is 15 residues long. Germline values: CDR1 LGHNA, CDR2 YNFKEQ. The CDR3 bases are TGTGCCAGCAGCCTCGACAGGGGAGGCAATCAGCCCCAGCATTTT. Protein sequence: CASSLDRGGNQPQHF.

This chain connects TRBV5-1 to TRBJ2-5; a possible D gene is TRBD2 (5 bases). The CDR3 has 17 amino acids. V lost 4 bases to trimming and J lost 5 bases, with 24 bases between them. In germline, CDR1 is SGHRS, CDR2 YFSETQ. CDR3 bases: TGCGCCAGCAGCCCCGAGAACACATTGAGGGCCGGGGAGACCCAGTACTTC. Amino acid sequence: CASSPENTLRAGETQYF.

This sequence joins TRBV4-2 and TRBJ1-1; maybe TRBD1 (5 bases). The length of the CDR3 is 15 residues. The germline CDR1 and CDR2 sequences are LGHNA and YNFKEQ. The V end lost 0 bases, the J end lost 2 bases, and 10 bases lay between the germline ends. The CDR3 here is CASSQDEQVNTEAFF. As DNA, the CDR3 is TGTGCCAGCAGCCAAGATGAACAGGTAAACACTGAAGCTTTCTTT.

There are a few counts of this clone. The J gene is TRBJ2-5, the V gene TRBV3-1 (or the pseudogene TRBV3-2); a weak D match, TRBD1 (6 bases). This CDR3 has 15 amino acids. The V and J ends lost 1 base and 3 bases respectively, with 12 bases between them. The V gene's germline CDR1 is LGHDT and CDR2 YNNKEL (reference sequence). The CDR3 sequence: CASSQVNNREETQYF. As DNA, the CDR3 is TGTGCCAGCAGCCAAGTAAACAACAGGGAAGAGACCCAGTACTTC.

The chain is built from TRBV6-1 and TRBJ2-7; the match to TRBD2 covers 8 bases. V trimming: 0 bases; J trimming: 3 bases; junction bases outside the gene matches: 13. The CDR3 is 18 amino acids. In germline, CDR1 is MNHNS, CDR2 SASEGT. CDR3 DNA sequence: TGTGCCAGCAGTGAAGCGCTCGGGGGAGCGGGGGTAATCTACGAGCAGTACTTC. Translated: CASSEALGGAGVIYEQYF.